The TCR beta chain under discussion was sequenced for a study of molecular identifiers for immune sequencing clone quantification (dated by TCRdb to 2016 to 2018). Study-level background: In a replicate experiment, RNA from roughly 21,000 or 96,000 naive CD8 T cells was split into five aliquots, four of which were sequenced. This methods study used CD8 T cells to benchmark TCR RNA copy counting and molecular-identifier clustering-based TCR repertoire sequencing (MIDCIRS).

Libraries of naive CD8 T cells were generated from roughly 21,000 to 960,000 sorted cells, with 10%, 30% or 50% of the purified RNA used. On a BD FACSAria II, naive CD8 T cells were FACS-sorted as CD8+CD4-CCR7+CD45RA+ and collected into RLT Plus buffer. Roughly ten TCR copies' worth of Jurkat RNA were spiked into about 20,000-1,000,000 naive CD8 T cell samples to test detection sensitivity. CD8 T cells were enriched using RosetteSep CD8+ T Cell Enrichment Cocktail and Ficoll-Paque, and the enriched cells then underwent ACK red cell lysis. The germline V gene specifies MGHRA as CDR1 and YSYEKL as CDR2. The CDR3 holds 15 amino acids from the cysteine to the phenylalanine. The DNA shown is the 45-base CDR3, in frame from base 1. About this clonotype: Its antigen specificity is not known. Germline is not matched at one junction end, which may reflect a read error.

Libraries were built with PCR. The instrument given in TCRdb is NextSeq 500. Preparation of bulk TCR libraries followed a previously described approach, with the TCR primers listed in Table S5. Total RNA was purified with the Qiagen AllPrep DNA/RNA kit. Before analysis, reads from multiple sequencing runs of one library were combined. Per the authors' processing: Reads were retained only if an exact TCR constant sequence was present, and the retained reads were trimmed to 150 nt and grouped according to their 12-nt molecular barcodes. Reads inside each barcode group were sub-clustered using a 15% Levenshtein threshold, and a quality-weighted consensus sequence was constructed for each RNA molecule. Non-functional sequences were removed, as were lower-count sequences one edit away from another. Barcode sub-clusters with fewer than 20% of the maximum read count were removed, based on fitting two negative binomial distributions. Through fastp at Q25 and MiXCR, TCRdb rebuilt clones from the public reads, retaining in-frame beta chains. When rows share a CDR3 protein, they turn into one entry using the most common DNA and genes. TCRdb, not the authors, supplied the V and J calls. A total of approximately 97,000 distinct CDR3 sequences appear in this sample, 20% to 25% of them only once. Roughly 1% of the sample goes to the ten largest clones.

Study-wide findings and limitations: The naive libraries included spiked-in Jurkat TCR RNA (roughly nine copies' worth), and this Jurkat TCR RNA is not part of the donor repertoire. Highly expanded clone sizes could be underestimated because identical TCR molecules may share a barcode. In CMV-specific effector cells, clones with more than 20 RNA copies accounted for over 99% of molecules, whereas in naive cells such clones accounted for under 1%. About three recovered TCR RNA copies per cell were obtained by modeling, versus approximately 9 by digital PCR, implying a capture efficiency of 30% to 35%. A single cell's worth of spiked-in Jurkat TCR RNA was reported detectable even among 750,000 to 1,000,000 naive CD8 T cells. When barcode sub-clustering was not used, chimeric consensus sequences inflated TCR diversity, with chimeras reaching as high as 47%.

Material: naive CD8+ T cells from blood, with Jurkat cell RNA spiked in. The sample's cell subset or site label, in plain terms: FACS-sorted CD8+CD4-CCR7+CD45RA+ naive T cells. The V gene is TRBV4-1 and the J gene is TRBJ2-7, and perhaps TRBD1 as D gene, on 6 matching bases. The clonotype comes from a human donor in good health. Some libraries in this study had Jurkat cell RNA spiked in. At the DNA level, the sequence is TGCGCCAGCAGCCAAGTGGGGACATCCTTCGCGGAGCCGTCCTTC. Translated, it reads CASSQVGTSFAEPSF.